The 5 T cell receptor beta chains listed next were all sequenced from one sample in a study of cytomegalovirus exposure and HLA in healthy donors. PCR was performed using 60 Vbeta and 13 Jbeta primers. Profiling relied on immunoSEQ multiplex PCR, and the TCRdb table lists in-frame clones only, not all of them. The repertoire holds 100,000 to 150,000 clones, roughly 9.6% seen once, with roughly 7% in the top ten. Sample: PBMCs. These receptors came from a woman aged 40 to 50 in good health and CMV-seropositive.

There are a few counts of this clone. The CDR3 loop reads CASSQEYPRAETQYF. DNA for the CDR3: TGCGCCAGCAGCCAAGAGTACCCCAGGGCTGAGACCCAGTACTTC. The chain combines TRBV4-1 with TRBJ2-5, with TRBD1 as a possible D gene (5 bases). Trimming stripped 0 bases from V and 5 bases from J, with 13 bases between. Looked up from germline, CDR1 is MGHRA and CDR2 is YSYEKL. The CDR3 has 15 amino acids.

The chain combines TRBV7-2 with TRBJ2-1, with 8 bases aligning to TRBD1. The CDR3 runs 15 residues. V shed 5 bases and J 8 bases; nucleotides not matched to a gene: 11. The V gene's germline CDR1 is SGHTA and CDR2 FQGNSA. The CDR3 here is CASSTTQGARDEQFF. The CDR3 DNA follows: TGTGCCAGCAGCACAACCCAGGGGGCAAGAGATGAGCAGTTCTTC.

CDR3 loop: CASSLAPGQGPYSNQPQHF. CDR3 bases: TGTGCCAGCAGCTTGGCCCCGGGACAGGGGCCATATAGCAATCAGCCCCAGCATTTT. The gene calls are TRBV7-2 and TRBJ1-5, with 10 nucleotides matching TRBD1. The CDR3 sequence is 19 residues long. Trimming removed 3 bases from V and 0 bases from J; junction bases left unmatched: 11. CDR1 is SGHTA and CDR2 is FQGNSA in the germline V gene.

In this sample, this clone turned up a few times. The gene calls are TRBV9 and TRBJ1-4; D might be TRBD1 (6 bases). V lost 4 bases, J lost 8 bases, and 15 bases lay in between. The CDR3 has 14 amino acids. In germline, CDR1 is SGDLS, CDR2 YYNGEE. The CDR3 DNA reads as TGTGCCAGCAGCCGGGGGGGCATGGGGGAAAAACTGTTTTTT. Residues: CASSRGGMGEKLFF.

The chain combines TRBV5-1 with TRBJ2-1; 7 bases map to TRBD2. Germline-derived CDR1 and CDR2 are SGHRS and YFSETQ. Unmatched junction bases numbered 11, after V lost 0 bases and J lost 5 bases. The CDR3 covers 17 residues. The CDR3 sequence is CASSLGLGLGKNNEQFF. CDR3 nucleotide sequence: TGCGCCAGCAGCTTGGGACTAGGACTAGGCAAAAACAATGAGCAGTTCTTC.